This TCR beta chain was identified in a study of metastatic and nonmetastatic thyroid tumors. Study details: It was across blood and tumor or nodule tissue from malignant and benign thyroid patients that repertoires were compared.

The CDR3 has 17 amino acids. V lost 2 bases and J lost 3; bases outside the gene matches: 10. Germline values: CDR1 SGHRS, CDR2 YFSETQ. There were no patients who had received any treatment before thyroid surgery. This clone was seen only a few times. Its antigen is unknown. TCRdb re-called the PCR reads through MiXCR. Among thousands of clones listed, 24% were seen once. Regarding the study as a whole: Malignant tumors reportedly showed significantly higher TCR beta diversity than benign nodules in both blood and tumor.

This chain uses TRBV5-1 with TRBJ2-2; 7 positions match TRBD2. The receptor's source is a female donor with papillary thyroid cancer or a benign thyroid nodule (not recorded which). Some clones in this sample may be carry-over from other donors' samples. Sequenced sample: tumor tissue. CDR3 protein: CASSFGGTLADTGELFF. Written as DNA, the CDR3 is TGCGCCAGCAGCTTTGGAGGGACGCTAGCGGACACCGGGGAGCTGTTTTTT.